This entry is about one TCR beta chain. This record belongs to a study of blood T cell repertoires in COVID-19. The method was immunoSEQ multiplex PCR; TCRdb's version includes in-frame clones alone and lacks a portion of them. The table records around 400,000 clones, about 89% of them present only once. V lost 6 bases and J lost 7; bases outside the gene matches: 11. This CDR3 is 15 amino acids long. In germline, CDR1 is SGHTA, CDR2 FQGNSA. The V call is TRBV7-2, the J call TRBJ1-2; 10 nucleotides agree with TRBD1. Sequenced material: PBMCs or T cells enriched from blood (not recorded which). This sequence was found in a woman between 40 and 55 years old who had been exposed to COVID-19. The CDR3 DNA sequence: TGTGCCAGCAGAGATACCGGGGACAGGGGTCGTGGCTACACCTTC. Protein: CASRDTGDRGRGYTF.